This record looks at one T cell receptor (beta chain) sequence and its context. Seattle's cohort entered during active infection and was followed longitudinally. The record originates from a study of blood T cell repertoires in COVID-19. Per the study methods: For nucleated cells, counts were estimated from reference gene primer amplification. Some clones are missing from TCRdb's copy, which holds only in-frame ones; the method was immunoSEQ multiplex PCR. That table furnishes V, J and clone size, whereas the DNA furnished D and trimming. The table records 200,000 to 250,000 clones, roughly 85% of them present only once. Germline V gene sequence: CDR1 KGHDR, CDR2 SFDVKD. CDR3 length: 13 residues. V was pared by 5 bases and J by 9 bases, with 13 bases between.

The V gene is TRBV24-1, the J gene TRBJ2-1; perhaps TRBD1 as D (6 bases). The sequenced sample was peripheral blood. This receptor was obtained from a man in his fifties with COVID-19, enrolled during active disease. The CDR3 sequence: CATSVQGAGEQFF. The CDR3 coding sequence is TGTGCCACCAGTGTACAGGGCGCGGGTGAGCAGTTCTTC.